The 14 T cell receptor beta chains presented below share a single source sample, sequenced in a study of blood T cell repertoires in COVID-19. Produced via immunoSEQ multiplex PCR; TCRdb's table is partial and in-frame only. Here the sample spans about 58,000 clones, 78% being singletons. Sequencing was carried out using peripheral blood. These receptor sequences come from a human donor in a cohort sampled during active COVID-19.

This chain connects TRBV5-4 to TRBJ1-2, with no clear D. CDR1 and CDR2 (germline): SGHNT, YYREEE (reference sequence). The V end lost 2 bases, the J end lost 6 bases, and 11 bases lay between the germline ends. The CDR3 runs to 13 residues. The chain's CDR3 is CASSFRGSHGYTF. The CDR3 nucleotides read TGTGCCAGCAGCTTCCGGGGTAGTCATGGCTACACCTTC.

The CDR3 loop reads CASSYSYGYEQYF. The CDR3 bases are TGTGCCAGCAGTTACTCGTACGGGTACGAGCAGTACTTC. The V call is TRBV6-5, the J call TRBJ2-7, with unresolved D. From germline, CDR1 is MNHEY and CDR2 SVGAGI. The CDR3 extends over 13 amino acids. The ends were cut back, 0 bases at V and 4 bases at J, with 7 bases in the middle.

This clone appeared a single time. The chain recombines TRBV29-1 with TRBJ2-7; D is perhaps TRBD2 (7 bases). The CDR3 has 16 residues. The germline CDR1 and CDR2 sequences are SQVTM and ANQGSEA. Deletions cut 5 bases from V and 5 bases from J, with 25 bases between. CDR3 sequence: CSVKFAEVGGGHEQYF. The CDR3, as DNA: TGCAGCGTTAAGTTCGCGGAGGTGGGGGGGGGCCACGAGCAGTACTTC.

The chain joins TRBV6-1 to TRBJ1-3; D not certain. CDR3 size: 14 residues. Germline CDR1 MNHNS, CDR2 SASEGT. V lost 2 bases to trimming and J lost 3 bases, with 8 bases between them. The CDR3 protein is CASSEWSVGNTIYF. The DNA of the CDR3 is TGTGCCAGCAGTGAATGGTCGGTTGGAAACACCATATATTTT.

The V and J genes are TRBV12-3 or TRBV12-4 and TRBJ1-1, with D unresolved. This CDR3 has 12 amino acids. The V and J ends lost 8 bases and 0 bases respectively, with 7 bases between them. CDR3 sequence reads: CASGYLNTEAFF. The CDR3 DNA is TGTGCCAGCGGTTACTTGAACACTGAAGCTTTCTTT.

This rearrangement joins TRBV28 to TRBJ2-7; 8 bases match TRBD2. Trimming at V came to 10 bases and at J to 4 bases, leaving 15 bases not matched to a gene. Germline V lookup: CDR1 MDHEN, CDR2 SYDVKM. The CDR3 covers 15 residues. The CDR3 nucleotides are TGTGCCACCACGGGACTAGTAATTAACGCGTACGAGCAGTACTTC. Translated: CATTGLVINAYEQYF. Full variable domain (rest looked up from reference TRBV28 and TRBJ2-7): DVKVTQSSRYLVKRTGEKVFLECVQDMDHENMFWYRQDPGLGLRLIYFSYDVKMKEKGDIPEGYSVSREKKERFSLILESASTNQTSMYLCATTGLVINAYEQYFGPGTRLTVT.

The chain employs TRBV6-5 and TRBJ2-7, with D possibly being TRBD1 (5 bases). CDR3 length: 15 residues. Trimming took off 2 bases at V and 3 bases at J, with 14 bases between the two ends. Germline CDR1 and CDR2: MNHEY and SVGAGI. The CDR3 sequence: CASSYTRTSRYEQYF. In DNA, the CDR3 is TGTGCCAGCAGTTACACCCGGACATCCCGCTACGAGCAGTACTTC.

CDR3 loop: CASSRQGQGNTIYF. Written as DNA, the CDR3 is TGTGCCAGCTCACGACAGGGGCAAGGGAACACCATATATTTT. The rearrangement uses TRBV18 and TRBJ1-3, with 8 bases identical to TRBD1. J gave up 7 bases and V 4 bases, and 6 bases lay outside the gene matches. The CDR3 totals 14 residues. Germline V gene lookup returns CDR1 KGHSH and CDR2 LQKENI.

CDR3 in amino acids: CASMGTGGNTIYF. DNA of the CDR3: TGTGCCAGTATGGGGACAGGTGGAAACACCATATATTTT. The chain joins TRBV19 to TRBJ1-3, with 8 nucleotides matching TRBD1. Germline lookup yields CDR1 LNHDA and CDR2 SQIVND (reference sequence). The CDR3 runs 13 residues. Germline trimming cut 7 bases from V and 3 bases from J; bases unmatched to any gene: 2.

The sample holds one count of this clone. The chain links TRBV6-5 to TRBJ2-3; TRBD1 aligns across 7 bases. Per germline, CDR1 MNHEY and CDR2 SVGAGI. The CDR3 loop spans 15 amino acids. Trimming at V came to 2 bases and at J to 3 bases, leaving 5 bases not matched to a gene. CDR3 in DNA: TGTGCCAGCAGTTACGAGGGGGCAGAGACAGATACGCAGTATTTT. It is translated as CASSYEGAETDTQYF.

V is TRBV4-1 and J is TRBJ1-1; D gene ambiguous. Germline CDR1 and CDR2: MGHRA and YSYEKL. The length of the CDR3 is 16 residues. V was shortened by 0 bases and J by 1 base, with 12 bases between the two germline ends. For the CDR3, the DNA is TGCGCCAGCAGCCAAGAGGCCGGAGGAGGGAACACTGAAGCTTTCTTT. This codes for CASSQEAGGGNTEAFF.

This clone was found a few times. V and J are TRBV6-6 and TRBJ2-7, with TRBD2 identical over 11 bases. The CDR3 is 15 residues long. The germline gives CDR1 MNHNY, CDR2 SVGAGI (reference sequence). Trimming at V came to 7 bases and at J to 4 bases, leaving 9 bases not matched to a gene. Here the CDR3 reads CASTPTSGSVYEQYF. In DNA, the CDR3 is TGTGCCAGCACCCCAACTAGCGGGAGCGTTTACGAGCAGTACTTC.

This clone was counted ten times or more. The V call is TRBV27, the J call TRBJ2-3; D gene ambiguous. The V gene's germline CDR1 is MNHEY and CDR2 SMNVEV (reference sequence). The length of the CDR3 is 14 residues. V lost 6 bases, J lost 4 bases, and 14 bases lay in between. The CDR3 DNA reads as TGTGCCAGCAGCCCCAGTTCAGGCGCAGATACGCAGTATTTT. Amino acid sequence: CASSPSSGADTQYF.

The J gene is TRBJ2-6, the V gene TRBV14, with D unresolved. The CDR3 extends over 12 amino acids. Trimming left V 6 bases short and J 6 bases short, with 6 bases between. In germline, CDR1 is SGHDN, CDR2 FVKESK. This chain's CDR3 is CASSSLANVLTF. CDR3 coding DNA: TGTGCCAGCAGTTCATTGGCCAACGTCCTGACTTTC. Together with reference TRBV14 and TRBJ2-6, the CDR3 gives the full variable domain: EAGVTQFPSHSVIEKGQTVTLRCDPISGHDNLYWYRRVMGKEIKFLLHFVKESKQDESGMPNNRFLAERTGGTYSTLKVQPAELEDSGVYFCASSSLANVLTFGAGSRLTVL.